This TCR beta chain is drawn from a study of shared clonotypes between healthy human individuals (TCRdb year 2020). Regarding the complete study: A few men and a couple of women, aged 18 to 49 years, made up the cohort. For each donor, three plates each were used for CD4 naive and CD4 memory, two plates were used for CD8 naive, and one plate was used for CD8 memory. To estimate repertoire size and how much clonotypes are shared between individuals, the study performed deep sequencing of blood TCR repertoires from a few healthy adults. Different laboratories and diverse techniques were used to prepare libraries and sequence TCR repertoires, to increase sequencing depth and limit assay-specific biases. Each donor's leukapheresis produced roughly between roughly 0.85 and 10 billion PBMCs.

Results and caveats for the whole study, not just this receptor: Higher generation probabilities were observed for clonotypes shared by all four sorted-subset donors than for non-shared clonotypes. Because the study included a small number of donors, the genetic and exposure-history diversity represented was limited. Based on pairwise subsampling, the degree of clonotype sharing among donors was expected to be affected by sequencing depth. About 5% of naive CD4, 3.5% of naive CD8, around 2.3% of memory CD4, and 0.35% to 0.5% of memory CD8 clonotypes were shared across a few donors. Sampling was limited to blood, and TCR repertoires in tissue likely differ from TCR repertoires in blood. Incomplete sequencing was indicated by rarefaction of sorted-subset datasets, despite the large sequencing depth. Estimated clonotype richness was generally larger for naive than for memory subsets.

The donors were healthy, HIV-negative adults who had no recently reported acute infections or vaccinations. Every donor was a Caucasian adult living in Nashville, Tennessee, USA. CD4+ T cells were enriched by magnetic negative selection; naive cells were then positively selected on CD45RA, and the negative fraction formed the memory subset. Blood was collected by leukapheresis, and PBMCs were isolated by Ficoll-Histopaque density gradient centrifugation and then cryopreserved in liquid nitrogen vapor phase. Analytical flow cytometry was used to check the purity and quantity of each magnetically sorted T cell population. Each sorted fraction had its genomic DNA isolated and then quantified by UV absorbance on a Nanodrop 2000c. Using the deep immunoSEQ assay, TCR CDR3 regions were amplified from genomic DNA by multiplex PCR. Genomic DNA extracted from each cell subset was distributed evenly over all wells of several immunoSEQ 96-well plates, and each plate served as one replicate. For sorted subsets, approximately 210 ng of genomic DNA, equivalent to roughly 33,000 T cell genomes, went into each replicate PCR. The purified libraries were quantified using a Qubit 3.0 fluorometer, sized with a Bioanalyzer 2100, and then quantified again using the KAPA Library Quantification kit. A separate single-read 150-cycle Illumina NextSeq 550 flow cell was used to sequence each immunoSEQ 96-well plate. The paper's data handling went like this. The immunoSEQ output contained only junctional sequences without quality scores, so filtering could not match that applied to full-length reads. Sequences were annotated with PyIR, a Python wrapper for IgBLAST v1.9, using IMGT germline references to assign V/J genes and CDR3. Reads were filtered out if the reads had weak V/J assignments (E-value above 1e-6), no CDR3, stop codons, out-of-frame junctions, or ambiguous translated residues. V3J clonotypes were defined as sequences sharing an identical inferred V gene, J gene, and CDR3 amino acid sequence. Percentage overlap between repertoires was calculated by dividing the number of shared unique clonotypes by the size of the smaller repertoire. Richness of each repertoire was evaluated using RTK rarefaction, the Chao1 estimator, and Recon v2.1 estimates of unobserved clonotypes. Generation probabilities were computed with OLGA for all TCRbeta clonotypes obtained by the gDNA method from a few donors. TCRdb's version of the immuneACCESS table is confined to in-frame rearrangements and falls short of the full clone set. An unresolved V gene accounts for under half of the shortfall where checked; the remainder is of unknown origin. The V and J calls and clone size were taken over from that table, and D and trimming were inferred from the DNA. Here the sample has more than 2,000,000 clones; over 90% occur a single time. 0.35% to 0.45% of the sample lies in the top ten.

Per the germline V gene, SGHDN is the CDR1 and FVKESK is the CDR2. The CDR3 covers 15 residues, taking in both the cysteine and the phenylalanine. Of the read, only the CDR3 DNA is kept; its 45 bases are in frame from base 1. The junction carries 7 bases between V and J, which are trimmed by 1 base and 1 base respectively. Details on this clone: The antigen it binds to is not known. Qualities for individual bases were not recorded, and no much larger clone is one base off.

The receptor was derived from a man aged 18 to 30 in good health. Some clones in this sample may be carry-over from other donors' samples. The sample consisted of naive CD4+ T cells from PBMCs. The cell subset or site label here, explained by the study, means: CD45RA+ positively selected. Rearrangement joined TRBV14 to TRBJ2-2, with TRBD1 perhaps the D gene, on 5 matching bases. The DNA sequence is given as TGTGCCAGCAGCCAAGGGGGCAGGAACACCGGGGAGCTGTTTTTT. Its product reads: CASSQGGRNTGELFF.